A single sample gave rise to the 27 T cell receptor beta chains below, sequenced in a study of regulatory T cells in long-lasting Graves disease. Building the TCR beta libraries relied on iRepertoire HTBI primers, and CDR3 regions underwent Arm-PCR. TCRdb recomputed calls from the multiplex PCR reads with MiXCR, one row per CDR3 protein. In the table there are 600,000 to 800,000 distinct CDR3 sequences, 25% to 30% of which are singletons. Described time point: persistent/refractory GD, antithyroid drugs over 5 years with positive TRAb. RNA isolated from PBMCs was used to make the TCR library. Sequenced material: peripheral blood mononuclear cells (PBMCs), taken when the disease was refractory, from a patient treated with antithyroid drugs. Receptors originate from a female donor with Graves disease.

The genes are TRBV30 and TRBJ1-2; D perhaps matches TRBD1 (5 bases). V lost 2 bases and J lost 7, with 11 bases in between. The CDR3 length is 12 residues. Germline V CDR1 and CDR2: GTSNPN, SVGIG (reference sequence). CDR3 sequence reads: CAWSQGGGGYTF. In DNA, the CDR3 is TGTGCCTGGAGTCAGGGCGGAGGTGGCTACACCTTC. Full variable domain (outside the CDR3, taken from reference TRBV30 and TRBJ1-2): SQTIHQWPATLVQPVGSPLSLECTVEGTSNPNLYWYRQAAGRGLQLLFYSVGIGQISSEVPQNLSASRPQDRQFILSSKKLLLSDSGFYLCAWSQGGGGYTFGSGTRLTVV.

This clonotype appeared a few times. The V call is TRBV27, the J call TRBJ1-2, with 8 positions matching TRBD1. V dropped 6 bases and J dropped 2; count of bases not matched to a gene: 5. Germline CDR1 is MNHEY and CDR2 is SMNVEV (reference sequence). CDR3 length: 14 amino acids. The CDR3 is CASRRQGPNYGYTF. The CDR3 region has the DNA TGTGCCAGCAGAAGACAGGGGCCCAACTATGGCTACACCTTC.

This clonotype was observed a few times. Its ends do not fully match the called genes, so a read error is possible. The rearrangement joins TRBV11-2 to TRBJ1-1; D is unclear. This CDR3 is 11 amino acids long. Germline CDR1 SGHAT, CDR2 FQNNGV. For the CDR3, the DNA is TGTGCCAGCAGCTCCAACCTCATCGTAAGATTT. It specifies CASSSNLIVRF.

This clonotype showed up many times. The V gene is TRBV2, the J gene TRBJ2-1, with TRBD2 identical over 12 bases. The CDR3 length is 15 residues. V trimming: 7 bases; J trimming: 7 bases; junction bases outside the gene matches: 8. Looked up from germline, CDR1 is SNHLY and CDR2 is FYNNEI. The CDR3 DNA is TGTGCCAGCACCAAAAAGACTAGCGGGGGAAATGAGCAGTTCTTC. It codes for CASTKKTSGGNEQFF. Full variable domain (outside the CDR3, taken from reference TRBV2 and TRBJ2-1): EPEVTQTPSHQVTQMGQEVILRCVPISNHLYFYWYRQILGQKVEFLVSFYNNEISEKSEIFDDQFSVERPDGSNFTLKIRSTKLEDSAMYFCASTKKTSGGNEQFFGPGTRLTVL.

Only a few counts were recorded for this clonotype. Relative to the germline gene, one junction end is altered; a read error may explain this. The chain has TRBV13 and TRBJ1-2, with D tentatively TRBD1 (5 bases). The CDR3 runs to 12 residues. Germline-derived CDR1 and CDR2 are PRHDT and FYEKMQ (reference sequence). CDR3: CASSLGDSGNTF. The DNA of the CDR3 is TGTGCCAGCAGCTTAGGCGACAGTGGCAACACCTTC.

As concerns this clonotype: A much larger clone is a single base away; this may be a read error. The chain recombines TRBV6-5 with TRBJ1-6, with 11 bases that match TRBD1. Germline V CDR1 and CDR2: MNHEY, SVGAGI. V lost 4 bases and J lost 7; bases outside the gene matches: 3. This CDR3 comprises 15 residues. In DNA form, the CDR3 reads TGTGCCAGCAGTTCGGGACAGGGGGAGAATTCACCCCTCCACTTT. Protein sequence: CASSSGQGENSPLHF.

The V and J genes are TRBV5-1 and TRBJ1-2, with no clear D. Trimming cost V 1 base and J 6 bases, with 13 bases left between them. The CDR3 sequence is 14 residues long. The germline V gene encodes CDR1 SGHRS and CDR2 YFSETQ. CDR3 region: CASSLFVGTDGYTF. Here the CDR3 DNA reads TGCGCCAGCAGCTTGTTTGTAGGAACGGATGGCTACACCTTC.

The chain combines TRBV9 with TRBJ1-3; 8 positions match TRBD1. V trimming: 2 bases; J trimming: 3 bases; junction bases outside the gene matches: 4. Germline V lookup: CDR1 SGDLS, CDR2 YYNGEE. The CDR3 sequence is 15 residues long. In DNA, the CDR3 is TGTGCCAGCAGCGTCACCGGGACAGGTGGAAACACCATATATTTT. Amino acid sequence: CASSVTGTGGNTIYF.

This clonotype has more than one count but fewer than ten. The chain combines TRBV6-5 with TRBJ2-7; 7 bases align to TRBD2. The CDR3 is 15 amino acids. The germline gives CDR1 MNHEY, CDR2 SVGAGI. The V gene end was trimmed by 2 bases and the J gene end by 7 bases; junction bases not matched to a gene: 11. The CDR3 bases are TGTGCCAGCAGTTACGGGGTGGGGCTCGGGGGGGAGCAGTACTTC. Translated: CASSYGVGLGGEQYF.

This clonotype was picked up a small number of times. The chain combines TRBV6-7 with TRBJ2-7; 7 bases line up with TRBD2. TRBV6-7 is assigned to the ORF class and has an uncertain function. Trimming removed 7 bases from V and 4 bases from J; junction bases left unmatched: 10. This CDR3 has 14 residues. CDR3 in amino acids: CASTLSASGYEQYF. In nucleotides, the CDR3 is TGTGCCAGCACCCTCTCGGCTAGCGGATACGAGCAGTACTTC.

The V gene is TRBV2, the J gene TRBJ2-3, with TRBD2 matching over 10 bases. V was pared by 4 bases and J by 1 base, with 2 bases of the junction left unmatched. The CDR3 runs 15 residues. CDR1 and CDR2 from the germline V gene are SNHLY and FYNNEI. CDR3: CASSVLAGGTDTQYF. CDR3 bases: TGTGCCAGCAGTGTTCTAGCGGGAGGCACAGATACGCAGTATTTT.

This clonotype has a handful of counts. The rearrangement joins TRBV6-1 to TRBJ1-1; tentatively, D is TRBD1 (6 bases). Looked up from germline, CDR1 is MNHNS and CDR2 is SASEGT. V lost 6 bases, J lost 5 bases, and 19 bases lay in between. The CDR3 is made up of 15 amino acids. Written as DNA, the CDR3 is TGTGCCAGCAGACGACAGGTCTCCCCGGGGACTGAAGCTTTCTTT. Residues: CASRRQVSPGTEAFF.

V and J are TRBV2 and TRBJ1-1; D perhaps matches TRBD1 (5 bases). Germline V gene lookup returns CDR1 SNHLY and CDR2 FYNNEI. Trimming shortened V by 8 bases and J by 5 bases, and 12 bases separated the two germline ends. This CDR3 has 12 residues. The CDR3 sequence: CASYGGKTEAFF. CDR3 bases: TGTGCCAGCTACGGGGGGAAAACTGAAGCTTTCTTT.

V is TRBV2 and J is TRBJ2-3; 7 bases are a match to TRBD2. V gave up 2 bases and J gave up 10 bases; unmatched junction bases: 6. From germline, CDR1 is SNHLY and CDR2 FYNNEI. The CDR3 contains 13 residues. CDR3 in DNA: TGTGCCAGCAGTGAAACCCTCGGGGGGTCGCAGTATTTT. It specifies CASSETLGGSQYF.

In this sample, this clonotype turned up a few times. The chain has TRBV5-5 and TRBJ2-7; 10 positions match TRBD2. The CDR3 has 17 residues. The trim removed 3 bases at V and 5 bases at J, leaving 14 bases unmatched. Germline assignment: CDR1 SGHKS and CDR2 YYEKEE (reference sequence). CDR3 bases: TGTGCCAGCAGCTCTTACATACCCGGGACTAGCGTCCACGAGCAGTACTTC. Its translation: CASSSYIPGTSVHEQYF.

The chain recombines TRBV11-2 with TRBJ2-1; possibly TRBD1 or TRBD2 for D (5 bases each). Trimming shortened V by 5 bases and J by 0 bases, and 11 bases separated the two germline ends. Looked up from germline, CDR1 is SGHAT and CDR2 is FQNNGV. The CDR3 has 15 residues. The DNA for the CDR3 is TGTGCCAGCAGCCAGTCAGGGAGCTCCTACAATGAGCAGTTCTTC. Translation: CASSQSGSSYNEQFF.

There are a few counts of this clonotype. CDR3 bases: TGCAGTGCTAGGAGTCCCAGGGGATCAGAAAAACTGTTTTTT. Protein: CSARSPRGSEKLFF. The chain has TRBV20-1 and TRBJ1-4; D perhaps matches TRBD1 (6 bases). This CDR3 is built from 14 residues. V gave up 3 bases and J gave up 8 bases, with 16 bases separating them. Germline assignment: CDR1 DFQATT and CDR2 SNEGSKA (reference sequence).

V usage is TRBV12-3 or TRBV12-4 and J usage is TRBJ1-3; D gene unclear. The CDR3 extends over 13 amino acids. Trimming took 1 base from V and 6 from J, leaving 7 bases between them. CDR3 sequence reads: CASSLVGANTIYF. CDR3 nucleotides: TGTGCCAGCAGTTTAGTCGGCGCAAACACCATATATTTT.

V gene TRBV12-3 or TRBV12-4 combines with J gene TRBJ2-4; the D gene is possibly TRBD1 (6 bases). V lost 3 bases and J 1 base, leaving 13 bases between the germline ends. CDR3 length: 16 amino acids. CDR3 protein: CASSFGGTRAKNIQYF. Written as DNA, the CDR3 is TGTGCCAGCAGTTTTGGGGGCACGAGGGCCAAAAACATTCAGTACTTC.

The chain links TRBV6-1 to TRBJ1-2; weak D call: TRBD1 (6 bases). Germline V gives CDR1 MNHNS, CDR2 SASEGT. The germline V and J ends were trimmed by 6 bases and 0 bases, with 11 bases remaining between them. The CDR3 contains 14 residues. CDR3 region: CASRLDRSNYGYTF. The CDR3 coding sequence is TGTGCCAGCAGACTCGACAGGTCTAACTATGGCTACACCTTC.

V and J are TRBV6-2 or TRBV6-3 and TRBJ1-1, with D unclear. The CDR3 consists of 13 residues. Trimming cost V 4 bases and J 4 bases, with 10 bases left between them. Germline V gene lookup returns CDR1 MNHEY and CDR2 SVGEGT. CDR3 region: CASSSRPRTEAFF. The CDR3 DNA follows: TGTGCCAGCAGTTCCCGCCCCCGCACTGAAGCTTTCTTT.

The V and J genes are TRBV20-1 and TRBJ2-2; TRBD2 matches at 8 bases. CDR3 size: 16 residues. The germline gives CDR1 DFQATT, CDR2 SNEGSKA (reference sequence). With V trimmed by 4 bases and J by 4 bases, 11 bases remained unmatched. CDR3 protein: CSAMPLAGHTTGELFF. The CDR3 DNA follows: TGCAGTGCTATGCCCCTAGCGGGTCACACCACCGGGGAGCTGTTTTTT.

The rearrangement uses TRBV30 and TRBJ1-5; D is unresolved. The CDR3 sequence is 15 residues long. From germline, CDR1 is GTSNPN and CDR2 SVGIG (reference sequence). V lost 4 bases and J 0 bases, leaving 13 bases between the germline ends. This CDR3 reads CAWTPLGPSNQPQHF. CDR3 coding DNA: TGTGCCTGGACCCCCCTTGGGCCTAGCAATCAGCCCCAGCATTTT.

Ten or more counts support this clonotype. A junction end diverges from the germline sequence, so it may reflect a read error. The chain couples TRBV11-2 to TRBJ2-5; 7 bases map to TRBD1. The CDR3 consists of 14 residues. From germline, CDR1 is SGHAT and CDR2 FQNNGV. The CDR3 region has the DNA TGTGCCAGCAGCTTAGAGACAGGGAGAGAGGCCCAGTACTTC. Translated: CASSLETGREAQYF.

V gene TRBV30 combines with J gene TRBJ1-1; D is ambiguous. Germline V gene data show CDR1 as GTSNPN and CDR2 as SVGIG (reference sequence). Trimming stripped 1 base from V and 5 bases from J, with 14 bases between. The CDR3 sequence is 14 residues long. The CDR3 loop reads CAWSASTGWTEAFF. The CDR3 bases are TGTGCCTGGAGTGCATCCACGGGGTGGACTGAAGCTTTCTTT. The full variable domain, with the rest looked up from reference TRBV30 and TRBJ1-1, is SQTIHQWPATLVQPVGSPLSLECTVEGTSNPNLYWYRQAAGRGLQLLFYSVGIGQISSEVPQNLSASRPQDRQFILSSKKLLLSDSGFYLCAWSASTGWTEAFFGQGTRLTVV.

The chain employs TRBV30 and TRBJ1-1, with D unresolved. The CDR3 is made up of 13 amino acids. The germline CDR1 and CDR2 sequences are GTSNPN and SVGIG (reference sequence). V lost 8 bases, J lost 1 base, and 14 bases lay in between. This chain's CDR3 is CARTRQTNTEAFF. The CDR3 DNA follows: TGTGCCCGCACCAGGCAGACGAACACTGAAGCTTTCTTT.

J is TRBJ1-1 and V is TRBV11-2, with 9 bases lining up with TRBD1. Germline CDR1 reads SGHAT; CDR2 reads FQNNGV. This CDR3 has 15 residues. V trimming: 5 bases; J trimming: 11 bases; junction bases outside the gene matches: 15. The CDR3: CASSPTRDREIGAFF. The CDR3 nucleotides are TGTGCCAGCAGCCCAACCCGGGACAGGGAAATTGGCGCTTTCTTT.